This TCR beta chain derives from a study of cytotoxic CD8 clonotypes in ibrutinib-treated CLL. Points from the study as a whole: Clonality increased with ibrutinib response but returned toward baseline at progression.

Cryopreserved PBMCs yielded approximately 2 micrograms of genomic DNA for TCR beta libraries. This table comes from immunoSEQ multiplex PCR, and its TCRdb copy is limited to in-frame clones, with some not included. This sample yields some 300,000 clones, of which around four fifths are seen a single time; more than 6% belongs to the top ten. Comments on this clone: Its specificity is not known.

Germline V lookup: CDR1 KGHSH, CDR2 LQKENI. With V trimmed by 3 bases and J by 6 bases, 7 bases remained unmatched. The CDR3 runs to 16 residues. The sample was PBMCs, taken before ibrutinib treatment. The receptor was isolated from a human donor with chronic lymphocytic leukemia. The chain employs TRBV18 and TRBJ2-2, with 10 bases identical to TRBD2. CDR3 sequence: CASSPGQGLASGELFF. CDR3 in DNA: TGTGCCAGCTCACCGGGTCAGGGACTAGCGTCCGGGGAGCTGTTTTTT.